This TCR gamma chain was captured by sequencing in a study of Vδ1+ human thymocytes. General observations from the study: Highly polyclonal TRG and TRD repertoires with Gaussian CDR3 length distributions appeared in thymus.

The V gene end was trimmed by 0 bases and the J gene end by 0 bases; junction bases not matched to a gene: 7. This CDR3 contains 17 residues. Germline CDR1 is VINAFY and CDR2 is YDVSNSKD. The sorted cells were CD3+ Vdelta1+ Vdelta2- thymocytes from alphabeta-depleted thymus. This clone occurred a few times. Its target is not known. Extracted RNA was reverse transcribed into cDNA. Pooled V-gene forward primers with one constant-region reverse primer generated the CDR3 amplicons by multiplex PCR. TCRdb reanalysed the multiplex PCR reads via CATT. The sample contains some 22,000 gamma-chain clones, roughly an eighth of which appear only once.

The receptor was isolated from a child less than two years old who had congenital heart surgery. Sequences were obtained from Vdelta1+ gamma-delta thymocytes from the thymus. Described subset: FACS-sorted CD3+ TCRalphabeta- TCRVdelta1+ TCRVdelta2- thymocytes. This sequence joins TRGV5 and TRGJP2. CDR3 amino acids: CATWDRRRNSSDWIKTF. CDR3 sequence (DNA): TGTGCCACCTGGGACAGGCGGCGAAATAGTAGTGATTGGATCAAGACGTTT.